Below, 28 T cell receptor beta chains from the same sample are listed, as sequenced in a study of breast tumors, draining lymph nodes, adjacent tissues. TCRdb itself ran the multiplex PCR reads through MiXCR, one entry per CDR3 protein. The sample has 200,000 or so distinct CDR3 sequences; around a third are singletons. Breast cancer patients provided tissue from their axillary draining lymph nodes. Sequenced: axillary lymph node tissue. All receptors come from a female donor with breast cancer. Some clones in this sample may be carry-over from other donors' samples.

Only one count was recorded for this clonotype. At one end the junction does not follow the germline gene, possibly because of a read error. The rearrangement links TRBV18 to TRBJ1-4, with D unresolved. This CDR3 is built from 17 residues. Germline V CDR1 and CDR2: KGHSH, LQKENI. CDR3 nucleotides: TGTGCCAGCTCACTATCTTCAGGATCCCAGGTTAATGAAAGACTGTTTTTT. Encoded protein: CASSLSSGSQVNERLFF.

This clonotype was found many times. CDR3 sequence reads: CSVQGIAKNIQYF. As DNA, the CDR3 is TGCAGCGTTCAGGGTATAGCCAAAAACATTCAGTACTTC. This sequence joins TRBV29-1 and TRBJ2-4, with TRBD1 as a possible D gene (5 bases). Trimming removed 5 bases from V and 0 bases from J, with 8 bases in between. The CDR3 consists of 13 residues. Germline CDR1 is SQVTM and CDR2 is ANQGSEA.

V and J are TRBV6-6 and TRBJ2-1; perhaps TRBD2 as D (6 bases). Between the trimmed V and J ends, which lost 6 bases and 0 bases, there was a span of 9 bases. Per the germline V gene, CDR1 is MNHNY and CDR2 is SVGAGI (reference sequence). The CDR3 has 14 residues. The CDR3 loop is CASRSGSSYNEQFF. CDR3 coding DNA: TGTGCCAGCAGATCCGGGAGCTCCTACAATGAGCAGTTCTTC.

This CDR3 reads CSATDTGQGFNSPLHF. CDR3 nucleotides: TGCAGTGCTACCGATACGGGACAGGGGTTTAATTCACCCCTCCACTTT. The chain carries TRBV20-1 and TRBJ1-6, with 10 positions matching TRBD1. Germline CDR1 reads DFQATT; CDR2 reads SNEGSKA (reference sequence). J lost 6 bases, V lost 4 bases, and 9 bases had no gene match. The CDR3 is 16 residues long.

The genes are TRBV7-9 and TRBJ2-1; D is possibly TRBD1 (5 bases). Trimming removed 5 bases from V and 4 bases from J, with 12 bases in between. The CDR3 loop spans 14 amino acids. Germline CDR1 and CDR2: SEHNR and FQNEAQ (reference sequence). For the CDR3, the DNA is TGTGCCAGCAGCATATCCTACAGGTACAATGAGCAGTTCTTC. Its translation: CASSISYRYNEQFF. The complete variable domain, with remaining parts taken from reference TRBV7-9 and TRBJ2-1, reads DTGVSQNPRHKITKRGQNVTFRCDPISEHNRLYWYRQTLGQGPEFLTYFQNEAQLEKSRLLSDRFSAERPKGSFSTLEIQRTEQGDSAMYLCASSISYRYNEQFFGPGTRLTVL.

This clonotype was found many times. J is TRBJ2-5 and V is TRBV5-1, with a weak D call TRBD2 (6 bases). The CDR3 contains 16 residues. Trimming removed 4 bases at V and 5 bases at J, with 21 bases between. In germline, CDR1 is SGHRS, CDR2 YFSETQ. CDR3 protein: CASSPGGATAGETQYF. CDR3 DNA: TGCGCCAGCAGCCCCGGAGGGGCTACTGCCGGGGAGACCCAGTACTTC. Complete variable domain (other parts from reference TRBV5-1 and TRBJ2-5): KAGVTQTPRYLIKTRGQQVTLSCSPISGHRSVSWYQQTPGQGLQFLFEYFSETQRNKGNFPGRFSGRQFSNSRSEMNVSTLELGDSALYLCASSPGGATAGETQYFGPGTRLLVL.

This clonotype was counted at least ten times. V usage is TRBV15 and J usage is TRBJ1-5; TRBD1 matches at 7 bases. With 1 base clipped from V and 5 bases from J, the junction kept 14 bases outside the gene matches. The CDR3 contains 18 residues. CDR1 and CDR2 from the germline V gene are LNHNV and YYDKDF (reference sequence). CDR3 in DNA: TGTGCCACCAGCAGAGGAACTACAGGGGTTGGGTTCGATCAGCCCCAGCATTTT. This translates into CATSRGTTGVGFDQPQHF.

This clonotype was counted ten times or more. This rearrangement joins TRBV7-9 to TRBJ1-3; a weak D match, TRBD1 (5 bases). Between the trimmed V and J ends, which lost 4 bases and 0 bases, there was a span of 10 bases. This CDR3 is built from 15 residues. The germline CDR1 and CDR2 sequences are SEHNR and FQNEAQ (reference sequence). The CDR3 DNA reads TGTGCCAGCAGCTCCTCGGGGGGCTCTGGAAACACCATATATTTT. Translated: CASSSSGGSGNTIYF.

As regards this clonotype: A much larger clonotype is one base distant, so this may be a read error. This chain connects TRBV5-4 to TRBJ1-2, with unresolved D. Trimming shortened V by 1 base and J by 4 bases, and 23 bases separated the two germline ends. This CDR3 has 18 residues. Germline V gene lookup returns CDR1 SGHNT and CDR2 YYREEE (reference sequence). CDR3 sequence reads: CASSLLGSEAERGYGYTF. The CDR3 DNA is TGTGCCAGCAGCTTGCTGGGCTCCGAGGCCGAACGAGGCTATGGCTACACCTTC.

This clonotype was counted at least ten times. V and J are TRBV6-1 and TRBJ2-7; 9 positions agree with TRBD2. CDR3 length: 16 residues. In germline, CDR1 is MNHNS, CDR2 SASEGT. V gave up 2 bases and J gave up 0 bases; unmatched junction bases: 5. The CDR3, as DNA: TGTGCCAGCAGTGAATACGAGCGGGAGGTCTCCTACGAGCAGTACTTC. Amino acid sequence: CASSEYEREVSYEQYF.

This clonotype was seen ten or more times. The rearrangement uses TRBV25-1 and TRBJ2-7; D ambiguous. V was cut by 6 bases and J by 4 bases, with 16 bases left in between. The V gene's germline CDR1 is MGHDK and CDR2 SYGVNS. The CDR3 runs 14 residues. The CDR3 DNA follows: TGTGCCAGCAGAGCTGTCTACCAACCATACGAGCAGTACTTC. This encodes CASRAVYQPYEQYF.

There are many counts of this clonotype. The rearrangement links TRBV20-1 to TRBJ2-7, with 7 bases that match TRBD1. The CDR3 is 15 amino acids. CDR1 is DFQATT and CDR2 is SNEGSKA in the germline V gene (reference sequence). V lost 2 bases, J lost 5 bases, and 12 bases stayed unmatched. The CDR3 loop reads CSARNALGQRNEQYF. The CDR3 bases are TGCAGTGCTAGAAACGCCCTGGGACAGCGAAACGAGCAGTACTTC.

This clonotype has at least ten counts. This chain links TRBV29-1 with TRBJ2-7; D not resolved. Deletions cut 1 base from V and 2 bases from J, with 12 bases between. CDR3 length equals 14 residues. Germline lookup yields CDR1 SQVTM and CDR2 ANQGSEA. The CDR3 is CSVEALGVPYEQYF. The CDR3 region has the DNA TGCAGCGTTGAAGCCCTTGGAGTCCCCTACGAGCAGTACTTC.

There are many counts of this clonotype. The chain combines TRBV2 with TRBJ1-2; D unclear. The CDR3 runs to 14 residues. The V end lost 4 bases, the J end lost 8 bases, and 17 bases lay between the germline ends. Germline loops: CDR1 SNHLY, CDR2 FYNNEI. CDR3 loop: CASSAARVAVGYTF. CDR3 sequence (DNA): TGTGCCAGCAGTGCTGCTAGAGTCGCGGTGGGCTACACCTTC.

This chain connects TRBV28 to TRBJ2-7, with 7 bases that match TRBD2. This CDR3 spans 15 amino acids. Germline V gene sequence: CDR1 MDHEN, CDR2 SYDVKM. Trimming removed 8 bases from V and 6 bases from J; junction bases left unmatched: 16. In nucleotides, the CDR3 is TGTGCCAGCGGTTCCCTTGCGGGAGTAGTATCCGAGCAGTACTTC. Translating gives CASGSLAGVVSEQYF.

This clonotype was picked up many times. The chain uses TRBV5-6 and TRBJ1-2, with D unresolved. V dropped 6 bases and J dropped 3 bases, with 15 bases sitting between them. In germline, CDR1 is SGHDT, CDR2 YYEEEE. This CDR3 region has 14 residues. CDR3 sequence: CASTSTEGYYGYTF. Written as DNA, the CDR3 is TGTGCCAGCACCTCCACAGAGGGCTACTATGGCTACACCTTC. The full variable domain, rest sourced from reference TRBV5-6 and TRBJ1-2, is DAGVTQSPTHLIKTRGQQVTLRCSPKSGHDTVSWYQQALGQGPQFIFQYYEEEERQRGNFPDRFSGHQFPNYSSELNVNALLLGDSALYLCASTSTEGYYGYTFGSGTRLTVV.

A few counts support this clonotype. Possible read error: a much larger clone is one base away. CDR3 DNA sequence: TGCAGTGCTAGACAGAGTCCGGGTAGCGCAAACTCCTACGAGCAGTACTTC. This gives the protein CSARQSPGSANSYEQYF. This chain joins TRBV20-1 and TRBJ2-7, with D tentatively TRBD2 (5 bases). The V gene's germline CDR1 is DFQATT and CDR2 SNEGSKA (reference sequence). Trimming stripped 2 bases from V and 0 bases from J, with 20 bases between. This CDR3 spans 17 amino acids.

V is TRBV19 and J is TRBJ1-1; TRBD1 is a possible D gene (5 bases). Germline V lookup: CDR1 LNHDA, CDR2 SQIVND (reference sequence). Deletions cut 7 bases from V and 2 bases from J, with 11 bases between. The CDR3 sequence is 13 residues long. CDR3 loop: CASTVTDNTEAFF. The DNA for the CDR3 is TGTGCCAGTACCGTGACAGATAACACTGAAGCTTTCTTT.

This clonotype was detected many times. The chain is built from TRBV5-5 and TRBJ2-7; TRBD2 aligns across 7 bases. V dropped 0 bases and J dropped 2; count of bases not matched to a gene: 8. The CDR3 covers 16 residues. Germline values: CDR1 SGHKS, CDR2 YYEKEE (reference sequence). CDR3 amino acids: CASSLDPSGAPYEQYF. The CDR3 DNA sequence: TGTGCCAGCAGCTTGGACCCTAGCGGAGCCCCCTACGAGCAGTACTTC. The full variable domain, rest sourced from reference TRBV5-5 and TRBJ2-7, is DAGVTQSPTHLIKTRGQQVTLRCSPISGHKSVSWYQQVLGQGPQFIFQYYEKEERGRGNFPDRFSARQFPNYSSELNVNALLLGDSALYLCASSLDPSGAPYEQYFGPGTRLTVT.

Concerning this clonotype: This CDR3 fails to terminate in the conserved phenylalanine or tryptophan, so it likely reflects a read error. Because the CDR3's place on the DNA is in doubt, the DNA is left out and the CDR3 is given as listed by TCRdb. This chain links TRBV14 with TRBJ1-2. Germline V gene sequence: CDR1 SGHDN, CDR2 FVKESK. The CDR3 sequence runs 15 residues, both termini included. The chain's CDR3 is CASSQDLRLTMATQS.

The rearrangement uses TRBV24-1 and TRBJ1-2, with D perhaps TRBD1 (6 bases). Between the trimmed V and J ends, which lost 2 bases and 8 bases, there was a span of 14 bases. CDR3 length: 14 residues. Germline loops: CDR1 KGHDR, CDR2 SFDVKD. The CDR3 loop is CATSDSTQGIGYTF. CDR3 DNA sequence: TGTGCCACCAGTGATTCGACCCAGGGGATCGGCTACACCTTC.

This clonotype was picked up one time. An end of the junction does not agree with germline; a read error may underlie this. The rearrangement uses TRBV20-1 and TRBJ2-7; TRBD2 matches 7 bases. The CDR3 extends over 14 amino acids. CDR1 and CDR2 (germline): DFQATT, SNEGSKA (reference sequence). The CDR3 protein is CSARWGGKTGELYF. The DNA for the CDR3 is TGCAGTGCTCGTTGGGGGGGGAAAACCGGGGAGCTGTACTTC.

This clonotype is categorized as medium-sized. The V gene is TRBV2, the J gene TRBJ2-7; D is unclear. CDR1 is SNHLY, CDR2 FYNNEI, per germline. The ends were cut back, 6 bases at V and 3 bases at J, with 6 bases in the middle. The CDR3 is made up of 11 amino acids. As DNA, the CDR3 is TGTGCCAGCAGGAAGGGCTACGAGCAGTACTTC. This translates into CASRKGYEQYF.

This clonotype was observed many times. J is TRBJ2-2 and V is TRBV7-3; TRBD1 matches at 8 bases. This CDR3 is built from 16 residues. J lost 4 bases, V lost 5 bases, and 9 bases had no gene match. CDR1 SGHTA and CDR2 FQGTGA come from the germline V gene. The CDR3 DNA is TGTGCCAGCAGCCCCCTCAGGGGGCGCGGCACCGGGGAGCTGTTTTTT. Its protein product is CASSPLRGRGTGELFF.

This clonotype was observed many times. The gene calls are TRBV6-1 and TRBJ2-1, with TRBD1 as a possible D gene (6 bases). Germline V gives CDR1 MNHNS, CDR2 SASEGT. V was cut by 0 bases and J by 7 bases, with 7 bases left in between. The CDR3 contains 13 residues. CDR3 nucleotide sequence: TGTGCCAGCAGTGAAGCTAGGGGGAATGAGCAGTTCTTC. Its translation: CASSEARGNEQFF.

Remarks on this clonotype: At one end the junction does not follow the germline gene, possibly because of a read error. This sequence joins TRBV5-1 and TRBJ2-7; D may be TRBD1 (5 bases). Looked up from germline, CDR1 is SGHRS and CDR2 is YFSETQ. This CDR3 has 14 amino acids. DNA of the CDR3: TGTGCCAGCAGCGTATCCGACAGCTCCTACGAGCAGTACTTC. It yields the protein CASSVSDSSYEQYF.

J is TRBJ2-7 and V is TRBV3-1, with TRBD1 as a possible D gene (6 bases). The length of the CDR3 is 15 residues. Germline V gene sequence: CDR1 LGHDT, CDR2 YNNKEL (reference sequence). The V and J ends lost 1 base and 3 bases respectively, with 13 bases between them. CDR3 sequence reads: CASSQGWDISYEQYF. CDR3 sequence (DNA): TGTGCCAGCAGCCAAGGTTGGGACATAAGCTACGAGCAGTACTTC.

The chain carries TRBV20-1 and TRBJ2-5; 7 nucleotides line up with TRBD1. Trimming removed 0 bases from V and 5 bases from J; junction bases left unmatched: 6. Germline CDR1 reads DFQATT; CDR2 reads SNEGSKA (reference sequence). The CDR3 consists of 14 residues. The CDR3 nucleotides read TGCAGTGCTAGAGATCGGAACAGGGGCGAGACCCAGTACTTC. Translating gives CSARDRNRGETQYF.